One sample yielded the 27 T cell receptor beta chains listed below, sequenced in a study of cytomegalovirus exposure and HLA in healthy donors. Primers: 60 Vbeta forward and 13 Jbeta reverse. Sequencing used immunoSEQ multiplex PCR; TCRdb keeps in-frame clones, though not all of them. The data show fewer than 300,000 clones, roughly 89% seen once. Sequenced: PBMCs. The source of these receptors is a man between 40 and 49 years old in good health and CMV-seropositive.

With respect to this clone: The junction differs from germline at one of its ends, possibly a read error. The gene calls are TRBV5-1 and TRBJ2-5, with D perhaps matching TRBD1 (6 bases). Germline V gene sequence: CDR1 SGHRS, CDR2 YFSETQ. The CDR3 spans 14 residues. The CDR3 loop reads CASRVGHNQETQYF. As DNA, the CDR3 is TGCGCCAGCAGGGTGGGACACAACCAGGAGACCCAGTACTTC.

The chain combines TRBV15 with TRBJ2-7; maybe TRBD1 (6 bases). The V end was cut by 3 bases, the J end by 4 bases, with 10 bases between. Germline loops: CDR1 LNHNV, CDR2 YYDKDF (reference sequence). The CDR3 sequence is 13 residues long. The CDR3 protein is CATSRAQGYEQYF. CDR3 bases: TGTGCCACCAGCAGGGCACAGGGTTACGAGCAGTACTTC.

The rearrangement links TRBV7-9 to TRBJ2-5; 11 bases map to TRBD1. After removal of 5 bases from V and 2 bases from J, the junction contained 7 bases not matched to a gene. Germline loops: CDR1 SEHNR, CDR2 FQNEAQ (reference sequence). This CDR3 comprises 16 residues. The CDR3 DNA sequence: TGTGCCAGCAGCCAGGGGACAGGGGGAGGTCAAGAGACCCAGTACTTC. It encodes CASSQGTGGGQETQYF.

This clone was seen just once. The chain joins TRBV14 to TRBJ2-2; no clear D gene. CDR1 and CDR2 (germline): SGHDN, FVKESK. V lost 0 bases, J lost 6 bases, and 11 bases lay in between. This CDR3 is built from 15 residues. The CDR3 region has the DNA TGTGCCAGCAGCCAAGATGCCGGTGCGGCCGGGGAGCTGTTTTTT. This sequence encodes CASSQDAGAAGELFF.

A single count supports this clone. The chain joins TRBV7-3 to TRBJ2-5; D gene ambiguous. Germline CDR1 is SGHTA and CDR2 is FQGTGA. The CDR3 is made up of 14 amino acids. Between the trimmed V and J ends, which lost 1 base and 1 base, there was a span of 7 bases. The CDR3, as DNA: TGTGCCAGCAGCTTAAATTCTATCCAAGAGACCCAGTACTTC. Translation gives CASSLNSIQETQYF.

This clone turned up a few times. V gene TRBV6-5 combines with J gene TRBJ1-1, with D possibly TRBD1 on 5 matching bases. Germline V gene lookup returns CDR1 MNHEY and CDR2 SVGAGI. The CDR3 has 15 residues. V was cut by 6 bases and J by 2 bases, with 16 bases left in between. For the CDR3, the DNA is TGTGCCAGCAGGACCTGGGGGAGGGCCAACACTGAAGCTTTCTTT. It codes for CASRTWGRANTEAFF.

The chain uses TRBV5-4 and TRBJ1-1; D gene unclear. From germline, CDR1 is SGHNT and CDR2 YYREEE (reference sequence). The CDR3 covers 14 residues. Trimming shortened V by 2 bases and J by 4 bases, and 12 bases separated the two germline ends. The DNA of the CDR3 is TGTGCCAGCAGCTTACTCCACGGGAGCACTGAAGCTTTCTTT. Protein: CASSLLHGSTEAFF.

The J gene is TRBJ2-1, the V gene TRBV7-9; 8 bases map to TRBD2. Germline V CDR1 and CDR2: SEHNR, FQNEAQ (reference sequence). Trimming cost V 3 bases and J 2 bases; bases outside gene matches: 0. The CDR3 length is 14 residues. CDR3 loop: CASSFSGAYNEQFF. The CDR3 bases are TGTGCCAGCAGCTTTAGCGGGGCCTACAATGAGCAGTTCTTC.

This clone was detected once. The chain carries TRBV11-1 and TRBJ2-1; 15 nucleotides line up with TRBD2. Germline V CDR1 and CDR2: SGHAT, FQDESV (reference sequence). This CDR3 contains 18 residues. Trimming took 5 bases from V and 4 from J; bases not matched to a gene: 9. DNA for the CDR3: TGTGCCAGCAGCCCGGGGCCGGGACTAGCGGGAGGTTACAATGAGCAGTTCTTC. Residues: CASSPGPGLAGGYNEQFF. Looking up the rest from reference TRBV11-1 and TRBJ2-1 gives the full variable domain: EAEVAQSPRYKITEKSQAVAFWCDPISGHATLYWYRQILGQGPELLVQFQDESVVDDSQLPKDRFSAERLKGVDSTLKIQPAELGDSAMYLCASSPGPGLAGGYNEQFFGPGTRLTVL.

The gene calls are TRBV9 and TRBJ2-3; 10 bases match TRBD2. The CDR3 has 16 residues. Trimming took 4 bases from V and 5 from J; bases not matched to a gene: 10. The germline V gene encodes CDR1 SGDLS and CDR2 YYNGEE. For the CDR3, the DNA is TGTGCCAGCAGCCCCTCTAGCGGGAGAGAGATAGATACGCAGTATTTT. Amino acid sequence: CASSPSSGREIDTQYF. Drawing the rest from reference TRBV9 and TRBJ2-3, the complete variable domain is DSGVTQTPKHLITATGQRVTLRCSPRSGDLSVYWYQQSLDQGLQFLIQYYNGEERAKGNILERFSAQQFPDLHSELNLSSLELGDSALYFCASSPSSGREIDTQYFGPGTRLTVL.

The chain recombines TRBV18 with TRBJ2-1; TRBD2 matches 9 bases. CDR1 and CDR2 (germline): KGHSH, LQKENI. The ends lost 3 bases at V and 0 bases at J; junction bases unmatched: 3. The CDR3 has 16 amino acids. Here the CDR3 reads CASSPISGSSYNEQFF. The DNA for the CDR3 is TGTGCCAGCTCACCGATTAGCGGGAGCTCCTACAATGAGCAGTTCTTC.

The chain combines TRBV10-1 with TRBJ1-1; D not certain. CDR1 is WNHNN and CDR2 is SYGVQD in the germline V gene (reference sequence). The CDR3 loop spans 14 amino acids. V was trimmed by 2 bases and J by 0 bases, leaving 7 bases between them. The CDR3: CASSEGRLNTEAFF. Here the CDR3 DNA reads TGCGCCAGCAGTGAGGGCAGGTTGAACACTGAAGCTTTCTTT.

The chain is built from TRBV4-2 and TRBJ2-7; 8 bases map to TRBD2. Germline loops: CDR1 LGHNA, CDR2 YNFKEQ. This CDR3 has 17 residues. The trim removed 2 bases at V and 7 bases at J, leaving 16 bases unmatched. Written as DNA, the CDR3 is TGTGCCAGCAGCCAATCCTCGAGCGGGAGCCGGTTGGAAGAGCAGTACTTC. It is translated as CASSQSSSGSRLEEQYF.

This sequence joins TRBV19 and TRBJ2-1; the match to TRBD2 covers 12 bases. This CDR3 spans 15 amino acids. V gave up 4 bases and J gave up 7 bases; unmatched junction bases: 5. Germline V gene lookup returns CDR1 LNHDA and CDR2 SQIVND (reference sequence). The CDR3 DNA reads TGTGCCAGTAGTACTTCTAGCGGGAGGGGAAATGAGCAGTTCTTC. Its protein is CASSTSSGRGNEQFF. Complete variable domain (other parts from reference TRBV19 and TRBJ2-1): DGGITQSPKYLFRKEGQNVTLSCEQNLNHDAMYWYRQDPGQGLRLIYYSQIVNDFQKGDIAEGYSVSREKKESFPLTVTSAQKNPTAFYLCASSTSSGRGNEQFFGPGTRLTVL.

The V call is TRBV6-5, the J call TRBJ2-7; a weak D match, TRBD2 (6 bases). Trimming took off 5 bases at V and 3 bases at J, with 17 bases between the two ends. The CDR3 is 15 residues long. Germline values: CDR1 MNHEY, CDR2 SVGAGI. The CDR3: CASSRPAPRGYEQYF. CDR3 nucleotides: TGTGCCAGCAGTCGCCCCGCCCCGCGGGGCTACGAGCAGTACTTC.

The chain uses TRBV5-1 and TRBJ2-1, with D possibly being TRBD2 (5 bases). The CDR3 contains 15 residues. Germline V gene sequence: CDR1 SGHRS, CDR2 YFSETQ. V dropped 7 bases and J dropped 5 bases, with 19 bases sitting between them. The CDR3 sequence: CASGRSRGQNNEQFF. In DNA form, the CDR3 reads TGCGCCAGCGGGCGGAGTCGCGGGCAAAACAATGAGCAGTTCTTC.

The chain employs TRBV19 and TRBJ2-3; TRBD2 is a possible D gene (5 bases). The V end lost 6 bases, the J end lost 6 bases, and 7 bases lay between the germline ends. The CDR3 is 11 amino acids. The V gene's germline CDR1 is LNHDA and CDR2 SQIVND (reference sequence). CDR3 nucleotide sequence: TGTGCCAGTAGATCTAGCGATACGCAGTATTTT. Its protein is CASRSSDTQYF.

This chain joins TRBV6-5 and TRBJ2-1; D is perhaps TRBD2 (6 bases). CDR1 is MNHEY and CDR2 is SVGAGI in the germline V gene. CDR3 length: 14 amino acids. V was shortened by 7 bases and J by 3 bases, with 13 bases between the two germline ends. The DNA for the CDR3 is TGTGCCAGCAAGGGTAGCGGACGCTACAATGAGCAGTTCTTC. It codes for CASKGSGRYNEQFF.

CDR3 bases: TGCGCCAGCAGCTATGTTCCCGGGACAACCACAGATACGCAGTATTTT. This gives the protein CASSYVPGTTTDTQYF. The chain has TRBV4-1 and TRBJ2-3, with D perhaps TRBD1 (6 bases). V shed 5 bases and J shed 2 bases, with 17 bases lying between them. The CDR3 runs 16 residues. The germline V gene encodes CDR1 MGHRA and CDR2 YSYEKL.

This clone was observed once. CDR3 in amino acids: CASYRGETQYF. Here the CDR3 DNA reads TGTGCCTCGTACAGGGGGGAGACCCAGTACTTC. This chain links TRBV30 with TRBJ2-5, with 8 bases fitting TRBD1. J gave up 5 bases and V 7 bases, and 3 bases lay outside the gene matches. From germline, CDR1 is GTSNPN and CDR2 SVGIG (reference sequence). The CDR3 totals 11 residues.

V usage is TRBV9 and J usage is TRBJ2-1; possibly TRBD1 for D (6 bases). V was clipped by 0 bases and J by 1 base, with 14 bases between them. Germline CDR1 SGDLS, CDR2 YYNGEE. The CDR3 is 17 amino acids. The chain's CDR3 is CASSVASSRGSYNEQFF. Written as DNA, the CDR3 is TGTGCCAGCAGCGTAGCTTCTAGCAGGGGATCCTACAATGAGCAGTTCTTC.

The chain joins TRBV28 to TRBJ2-5, with 14 bases identical to TRBD2. The trim removed 4 bases at V and 4 bases at J, leaving 2 bases unmatched. The germline CDR1 and CDR2 sequences are MDHEN and SYDVKM. The CDR3 length is 15 residues. DNA for the CDR3: TGTGCCAGCAGTTGGACTAGCGGGAGGACAGAGACCCAGTACTTC. It is translated as CASSWTSGRTETQYF. The entire variable domain, with the rest obtained from reference TRBV28 and TRBJ2-5, is as follows: DVKVTQSSRYLVKRTGEKVFLECVQDMDHENMFWYRQDPGLGLRLIYFSYDVKMKEKGDIPEGYSVSREKKERFSLILESASTNQTSMYLCASSWTSGRTETQYFGPGTRLLVL.

The chain carries TRBV5-1 and TRBJ1-3; D may be TRBD1 (5 bases). This CDR3 has 14 amino acids. V lost 4 bases, J lost 0 bases, and 8 bases lay in between. The germline CDR1 and CDR2 sequences are SGHRS and YFSETQ. CDR3 sequence reads: CASSQTDSGNTIYF. The CDR3 nucleotides are TGCGCCAGCAGCCAGACAGACTCTGGAAACACCATATATTTT. Together with reference TRBV5-1 and TRBJ1-3, the CDR3 gives the full variable domain: KAGVTQTPRYLIKTRGQQVTLSCSPISGHRSVSWYQQTPGQGLQFLFEYFSETQRNKGNFPGRFSGRQFSNSRSEMNVSTLELGDSALYLCASSQTDSGNTIYFGEGSWLTVV.

This chain joins TRBV19 and TRBJ1-2; 8 positions match TRBD1. V dropped 5 bases and J dropped 7; count of bases not matched to a gene: 9. This CDR3 region has 14 residues. Germline values: CDR1 LNHDA, CDR2 SQIVND (reference sequence). CDR3 nucleotides: TGTGCCAGTAGTTCAGGGGGCGAGGTTTCTGGCTACACCTTC. Its protein product is CASSSGGEVSGYTF.

The rearrangement joins TRBV7-2 to TRBJ2-7; the D gene is possibly TRBD2 (6 bases). The V end was cut by 5 bases, the J end by 7 bases, with 18 bases between. The CDR3 totals 14 residues. Looked up from germline, CDR1 is SGHTA and CDR2 is FQGNSA. The CDR3 DNA follows: TGTGCCAGCAGCCCACCGGTTCTCCGGGGGGAGCAGTACTTC. Translating gives CASSPPVLRGEQYF.

This chain uses TRBV27 with TRBJ1-5; no clear D gene. The CDR3 length is 13 residues. The ends were cut back, 2 bases at V and 7 bases at J, with 9 bases in the middle. Germline V gene data show CDR1 as MNHEY and CDR2 as SMNVEV (reference sequence). The CDR3 DNA reads as TGTGCCAGCAGTTTAGGTGGAGGACAGCCCCAGCATTTT. Protein: CASSLGGGQPQHF.

The chain has TRBV7-3 and TRBJ2-7; 7 nucleotides match TRBD2. This CDR3 is built from 17 residues. Germline V gives CDR1 SGHTA, CDR2 FQGTGA. V shed 2 bases, J shed 3 bases, and the junction held 13 bases outside the gene matches. CDR3 protein: CASSLRSGTNYFYEQYF. CDR3 DNA sequence: TGTGCCAGCAGCTTACGCTCCGGGACTAACTACTTCTACGAGCAGTACTTC. Combining the CDR3 with reference TRBV7-3 and TRBJ2-7 gives the whole variable domain GAGVSQTPSNKVTEKGKYVELRCDPISGHTALYWYRQSLGQGPEFLIYFQGTGAADDSGLPNDRFFAVRPEGSVSTLKIQRTERGDSAVYLCASSLRSGTNYFYEQYFGPGTRLTVT.